This TCR beta chain originates from a study of long-term antiretroviral therapy in people with HIV. Germline V gene lookup returns CDR1 SGHKS and CDR2 YYEKEE (reference sequence). The V segment lost 0 bases and the J segment 0 bases; nucleotides outside the gene matches: 10. The CDR3 has 19 amino acids. The libraries were made with immunoSEQ v3.0 at survey level. Researchers set sequencing to target roughly 35,000-50,000 T-cell genomes per sample. Data came from immunoSEQ multiplex PCR; TCRdb stores just in-frame clones and leaves some out. This table has 26,000 or so clones, about 90% appearing once.

The sequencing here drew on unsorted PBMCs, taken 2 years after starting antiretroviral therapy. The sequence was collected from a man aged 50 or older with HIV. V and J are TRBV5-5 and TRBJ2-1, with 9 bases matching TRBD1. CDR3 DNA: TGTGCCAGCAGCTTGGGTGACAGGGGGGGCTGGATCTCCTACAATGAGCAGTTCTTC. Its translation: CASSLGDRGGWISYNEQFF.